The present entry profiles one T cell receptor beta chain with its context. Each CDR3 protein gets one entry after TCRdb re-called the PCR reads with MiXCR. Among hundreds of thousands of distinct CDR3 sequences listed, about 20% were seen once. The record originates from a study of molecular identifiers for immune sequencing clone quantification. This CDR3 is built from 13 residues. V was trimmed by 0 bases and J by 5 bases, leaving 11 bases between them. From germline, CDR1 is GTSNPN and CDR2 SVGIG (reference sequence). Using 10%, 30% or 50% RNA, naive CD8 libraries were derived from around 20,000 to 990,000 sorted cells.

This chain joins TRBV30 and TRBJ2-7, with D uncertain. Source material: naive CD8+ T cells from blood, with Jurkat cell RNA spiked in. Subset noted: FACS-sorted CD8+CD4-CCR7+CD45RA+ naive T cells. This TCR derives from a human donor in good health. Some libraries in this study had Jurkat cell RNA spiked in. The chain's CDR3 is CAWSVLGDDEQYF. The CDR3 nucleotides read TGTGCCTGGAGTGTACTTGGCGACGACGAGCAGTACTTC.